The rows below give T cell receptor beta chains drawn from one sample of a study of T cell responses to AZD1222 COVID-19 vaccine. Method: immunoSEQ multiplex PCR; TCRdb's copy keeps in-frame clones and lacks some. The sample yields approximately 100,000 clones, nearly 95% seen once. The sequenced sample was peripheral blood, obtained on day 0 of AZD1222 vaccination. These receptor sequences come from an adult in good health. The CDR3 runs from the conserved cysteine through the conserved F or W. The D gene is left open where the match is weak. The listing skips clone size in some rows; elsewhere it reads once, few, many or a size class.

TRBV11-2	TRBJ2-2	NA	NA	CASSLERNTGELFF	TGTGCCAGCAGCTTGGAACGGAACACCGGGGAGCTGTTTTTT
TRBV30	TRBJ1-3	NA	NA	CAWSVKGTVDTIYF	TGTGCCTGGAGTGTCAAGGGGACCGTGGACACCATATATTTT
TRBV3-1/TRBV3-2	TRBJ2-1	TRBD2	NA	CASSQRTSMEADEQFF	TGTGCCAGCAGCCAACGGACTAGTATGGAGGCGGATGAGCAGTTCTTC
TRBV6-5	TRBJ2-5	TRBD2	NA	CASSRSGRLETQYF	TGTGCCAGCAGCCGTAGCGGGAGGTTAGAGACCCAGTACTTC
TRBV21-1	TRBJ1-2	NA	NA	CASSNGGVYGYTF	TGTGCCAGCAGCAACGGGGGGGTGTATGGCTACACCTTC
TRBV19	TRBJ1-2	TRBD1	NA	CASRTGSSGYTF	TGTGCCAGTAGGACAGGGAGCTCTGGCTACACCTTC
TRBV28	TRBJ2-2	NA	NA	CASTSRNTGELFF	TGTGCCAGCACCTCCAGGAACACCGGGGAGCTGTTTTTT
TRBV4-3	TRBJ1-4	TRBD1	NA	CASSQVRAGGRLNEKLFF	TGCGCCAGCAGCCAAGTGAGGGCAGGGGGCCGTCTTAATGAAAAACTGTTTTTT
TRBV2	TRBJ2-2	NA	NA	CASSVQYTGELFF	TGTGCCAGCAGTGTACAGTACACCGGGGAGCTGTTTTTT
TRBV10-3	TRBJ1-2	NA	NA	CAISEPRGKGYGYTF	TGTGCCATCAGTGAGCCCCGCGGTAAGGGATATGGCTACACCTTC
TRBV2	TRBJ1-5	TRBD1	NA	CASSGWTGDNQPQHF	TGTGCCAGCAGTGGGTGGACAGGTGACAATCAGCCCCAGCATTTT
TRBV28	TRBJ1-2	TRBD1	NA	CASSSAGQGARGYTF	TGTGCCAGCAGTTCCGCCGGACAGGGGGCGCGGGGCTACACCTTC
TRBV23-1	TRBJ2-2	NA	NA	CAHGFTRTRTDTGELFF	TGCGCCCATGGTTTTACCAGGACAAGGACGGACACCGGGGAGCTGTTTTTT
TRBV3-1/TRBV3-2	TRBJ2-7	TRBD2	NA	CASSQVASGVYEQYF	TGTGCCAGCAGCCAAGTCGCTAGCGGGGTCTACGAGCAGTACTTC
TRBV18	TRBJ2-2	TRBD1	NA	CASSPVTGPPGELFF	TGTGCCAGCTCACCTGTGACAGGGCCCCCCGGGGAGCTGTTTTTT
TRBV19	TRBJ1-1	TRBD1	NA	CASSMSRGGLNTEAFF	TGTGCCAGTAGTATGAGCAGGGGGGGTTTGAACACTGAAGCTTTCTTT
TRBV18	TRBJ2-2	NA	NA	CASSSFANTGELFF	TGTGCCAGCTCAAGCTTCGCGAACACCGGGGAGCTGTTTTTT
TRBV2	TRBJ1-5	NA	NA	CASSVPPATNQPQHF	TGTGCCAGCAGTGTACCTCCCGCGACAAATCAGCCCCAGCATTTT
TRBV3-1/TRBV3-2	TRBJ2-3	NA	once	CASSQIGADTQYF	TGTGCCAGCAGCCAAATCGGAGCAGATACGCAGTATTTT
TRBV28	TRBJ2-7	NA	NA	CASSSRTYIEQYF	TGTGCCAGCAGTTCCCGGACCTACATAGAGCAGTACTTC
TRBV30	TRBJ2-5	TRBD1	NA	CAWSETGGRIQYF	TGTGCCTGGAGCGAAACAGGGGGCAGGATCCAGTACTTC
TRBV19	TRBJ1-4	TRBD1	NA	CASRSIDREHEKLFF	TGTGCCAGTAGATCCATTGACAGGGAGCATGAAAAACTGTTTTTT
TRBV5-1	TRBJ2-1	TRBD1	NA	CASSLDTGQAFNEQFF	TGCGCCAGCAGCTTGGATACAGGACAGGCCTTCAATGAGCAGTTCTTC
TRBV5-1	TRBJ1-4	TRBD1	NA	CASRTGQGMELFF	TGCGCCAGCAGGACCGGACAGGGTATGGAACTGTTTTTT
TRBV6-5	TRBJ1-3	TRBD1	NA	CASSYTGAAGNTIYF	TGTGCCAGCAGTTACACAGGGGCTGCTGGAAACACCATATATTTT
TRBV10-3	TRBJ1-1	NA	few	CAIIPQGLNTEAFF	TGTGCCATCATTCCCCAGGGGCTAAACACTGAAGCTTTCTTT
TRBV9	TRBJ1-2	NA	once	CASSVDRNDYGYTF	TGTGCCAGCAGCGTAGACAGGAACGACTATGGCTACACCTTC
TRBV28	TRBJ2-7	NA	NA	CASSPQAVNYEQYF	TGTGCCAGCAGCCCCCAGGCGGTTAACTACGAGCAGTACTTC
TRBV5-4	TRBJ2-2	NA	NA	CASSLEGQNTGELFF	TGTGCCAGCAGCTTGGAGGGACAGAACACCGGGGAGCTGTTTTTT
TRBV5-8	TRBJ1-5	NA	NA	CASGRDIQQPQHF	TGTGCCAGCGGGCGGGACATCCAGCAGCCCCAGCATTTT
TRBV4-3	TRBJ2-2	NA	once	CASSQVGFTGTTGELFF	TGCGCCAGCAGCCAAGTCGGGTTTACAGGGACCACCGGGGAGCTGTTTTTT
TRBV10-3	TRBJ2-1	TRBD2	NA	CAISESSGRAIYYNEQFF	TGTGCCATCAGTGAGTCTAGCGGGAGGGCGATATACTACAATGAGCAGTTCTTC
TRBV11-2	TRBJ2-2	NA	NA	CASSLLGGKGELFF	TGTGCCAGCAGCCTCCTAGGCGGGAAGGGGGAGCTGTTTTTT
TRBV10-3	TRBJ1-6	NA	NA	CAIRPGGRLPLHF	TGTGCCATCAGGCCCGGGGGGCGCCTACCCCTCCACTTT
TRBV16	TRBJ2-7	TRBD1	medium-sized	CASSQSQYGTGLNEQYF	TGTGCCAGCAGCCAATCTCAATATGGGACAGGGCTCAACGAGCAGTACTTC
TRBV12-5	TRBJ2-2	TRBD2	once	CASGPSPWRERIGELFF	TGTGCTAGTGGTCCTTCCCCCTGGCGGGAGCGTATCGGGGAGCTGTTTTTT
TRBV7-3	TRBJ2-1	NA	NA	CASSLRDSPLAEQFF	TGTGCCAGCAGCTTAAGGGACTCCCCCCTTGCCGAGCAGTTCTTC
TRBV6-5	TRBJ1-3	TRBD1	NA	CASSKTGGNTIYF	TGTGCCAGCAGTAAAACAGGGGGCAACACCATATATTTT
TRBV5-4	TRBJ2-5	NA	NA	CASSLDGGIGETQYF	TGTGCCAGCAGCTTGGATGGGGGGATAGGAGAGACCCAGTACTTC
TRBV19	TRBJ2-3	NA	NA	CASSSDRPDTQYF	TGTGCCAGTAGTTCAGATCGGCCGGATACGCAGTATTTT
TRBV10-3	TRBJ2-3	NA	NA	CAISEGGGTDTQYF	TGTGCCATCAGTGAGGGCGGGGGCACAGATACGCAGTATTTT
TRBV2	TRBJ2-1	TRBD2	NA	CASSLSSGSSYNEQFF	TGTGCCAGCAGTTTATCTAGCGGGAGCTCCTACAATGAGCAGTTCTTC
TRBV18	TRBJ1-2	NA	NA	CASSPGLLDGYTF	TGTGCCAGCTCCCCGGGACTACTGGATGGCTACACCTTC